A selection of T cell receptor beta chains follows, all from one sample in a study of PD-1 blockade in classical Hodgkin lymphoma. Profiling relied on immunoSEQ multiplex PCR, and the TCRdb table lists in-frame clones only, not all of them. Among 20,000 or so clones, approximately 84% were seen once, and the ten largest hold about 6.6%. This material consisted of peripheral blood mononuclear cells (PBMCs), taken at baseline. These receptors came from a human donor with classical Hodgkin lymphoma. The CDR3 runs from the conserved cysteine through the conserved F or W. A D gene is named only where the DNA matches it firmly. Expanded clones are given a class, and other clones once, few, many or no size at all.

D	J	V	size	DNA	CDR3
NA	TRBJ2-7	TRBV9	NA	TGTGCCAGCAGCGCAGCGCCGGGAAGCTCCTACGAGCAGTACTTC	CASSAAPGSSYEQYF
NA	TRBJ1-4	TRBV6-1	few	TGTGCCAGCAGGGAGGGGGGACCCAATGAAAAACTGTTTTTT	CASREGGPNEKLFF
NA	TRBJ1-5	TRBV19	NA	TGTGCCAGTAGTATAGGCGTCGGGGGGCCCCAGCATTTT	CASSIGVGGPQHF
NA	TRBJ1-5	TRBV7-2	once	TGTGCCAGCAGCTTACAGGGGACTAGCAATCAGCCCCAGCATTTT	CASSLQGTSNQPQHF
NA	TRBJ2-2	TRBV7-8	NA	TGTGCCAGCAGGCAATTATCCAAGGCAGAGGAGCTGTTTTTT	CASRQLSKAEELFF
TRBD1	TRBJ1-3	TRBV2	NA	TGTGCCAGCAGCGCAGGGGGGGTGAATGGAAACACCATATATTTT	CASSAGGVNGNTIYF
NA	TRBJ1-4	TRBV10-3	NA	TGTGCCATCAGTGTAGGAACTAATGAAAAACTGTTTTTT	CAISVGTNEKLFF
TRBD2	TRBJ2-3	TRBV5-4	NA	TGTGCCAGCAGCTACCGAGCGGGGGTGAGCACAGATACGCAGTATTTT	CASSYRAGVSTDTQYF
NA	TRBJ2-2	TRBV6-5	NA	TGTGCCAGCCGGGGGGCCGCGAACACCGGGGAGCTGTTTTTT	CASRGAANTGELFF
NA	TRBJ1-5	TRBV28	NA	TGTGCCAGCAGTTTTAAGTTCAGTCAGCCCCAGCATTTT	CASSFKFSQPQHF
TRBD2	TRBJ2-1	TRBV9	NA	TGTGCCAGCAGCGTAACCGGGACTAGCGGGGGGGTGGATGAGCAGTTCTTC	CASSVTGTSGGVDEQFF
NA	TRBJ1-6	TRBV19	medium-sized	TGTGCCAGTAGTACGAATCAGCGCTCCTATAATTCACCCCTCCACTTT	CASSTNQRSYNSPLHF
NA	TRBJ1-4	TRBV20-1	NA	TGCAGTGCTAGGGGCAATGAAAAACTGTTTTTT	CSARGNEKLFF